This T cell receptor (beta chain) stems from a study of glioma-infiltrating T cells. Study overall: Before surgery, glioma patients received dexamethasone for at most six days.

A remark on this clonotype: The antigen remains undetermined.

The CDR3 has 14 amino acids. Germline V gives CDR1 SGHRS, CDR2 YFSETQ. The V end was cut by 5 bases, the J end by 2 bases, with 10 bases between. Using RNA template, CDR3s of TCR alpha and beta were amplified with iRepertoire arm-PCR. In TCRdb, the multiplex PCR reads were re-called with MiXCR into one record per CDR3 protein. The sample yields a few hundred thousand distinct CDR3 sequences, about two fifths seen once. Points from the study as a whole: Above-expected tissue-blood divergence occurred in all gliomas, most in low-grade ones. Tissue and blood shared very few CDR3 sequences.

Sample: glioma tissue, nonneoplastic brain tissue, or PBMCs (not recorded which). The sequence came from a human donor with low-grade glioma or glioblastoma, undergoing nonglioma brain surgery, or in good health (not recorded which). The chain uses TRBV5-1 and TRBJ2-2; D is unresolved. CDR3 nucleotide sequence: TGCGCCAGCAGGGGCAGTCTCAACACCGGGGAGCTGTTTTTT. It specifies CASRGSLNTGELFF. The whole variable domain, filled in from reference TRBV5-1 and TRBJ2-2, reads KAGVTQTPRYLIKTRGQQVTLSCSPISGHRSVSWYQQTPGQGLQFLFEYFSETQRNKGNFPGRFSGRQFSNSRSEMNVSTLELGDSALYLCASRGSLNTGELFFGEGSRLTVL.